This TCR beta chain was obtained from a study of cytomegalovirus exposure and HLA in healthy donors. Whole-study findings and limits: For most TCR beta V segments, an earlier analysis put the productive rate at about 87% or about 30% of the time.

Germline trimming cut 5 bases from V and 0 bases from J; bases unmatched to any gene: 9. CDR3 length: 17 residues. Germline CDR1 and CDR2: SGHVS and FQNEAQ. Worth noting for this clone: Its antigen is undetermined.

The PCR made use of 60 Vbeta and 13 Jbeta primers. Repertoires were generated with immunoSEQ multiplex PCR, while TCRdb's copy carries only in-frame clones and drops some. The sample carries roughly 180,000 clones, approximately 80% recorded once. This chain uses TRBV7-8 with TRBJ1-5, with 8 bases that match TRBD1. This TCR was recovered from a woman aged 30 to 39 in good health and CMV-seropositive. Input material: PBMCs. The chain's CDR3 is CASSPTGAVYSNQPQHF. The CDR3 DNA follows: TGTGCCAGCAGCCCGACAGGGGCAGTTTATAGCAATCAGCCCCAGCATTTT.